A selection of T cell receptor beta chains follows, all from one sample in a study of technical replicates of blood from a few donors. Assay used: immunoSEQ multiplex PCR; TCRdb lists only in-frame clones, some missing. The sample lists roughly 68,000 clones, less than 98% seen once, with about 0.3% in the top ten. Sequencing was performed on T cells isolated from PBMCs. The source of these receptors is a human donor in good health. Both conserved end residues are part of each CDR3. A D gene is named only where the DNA matches it firmly. Rows may omit the clone size; those that give it use once, few, many or a size class.

j_gene,v_gene,d_gene,abundance,CDR3aa,CDR3nt
TRBJ2-6,TRBV6-6,.,.,CASGSVANVLTF,TGTGCCAGCGGCAGCGTGGCCAACGTCCTGACTTTC
TRBJ2-1,TRBV5-4,.,.,CASSLDRRNEQFF,TGTGCCAGCAGTTTAGACAGGAGGAATGAGCAGTTCTTC
TRBJ2-5,TRBV6-6,.,.,CASSSKWDWKETQYF,TGTGCCAGCAGTTCTAAATGGGACTGGAAAGAGACCCAGTACTTC
TRBJ2-5,TRBV7-2,.,.,CASSRLSETQYF,TGTGCCAGCAGCCGTCTTTCGGAGACCCAGTACTTC
TRBJ2-2,TRBV5-4,TRBD1,.,CASSLALGGGVTGELFF,TGTGCCAGCAGCTTGGCTTTAGGGGGCGGTGTAACCGGGGAGCTGTTTTTT
TRBJ2-5,TRBV10-3,TRBD2,.,CAISEGGLAGAKTQYF,TGTGCCATCAGTGAGGGGGGACTAGCGGGAGCAAAGACCCAGTACTTC
TRBJ1-2,TRBV30,TRBD1,.,CACLPDREIYGYTF,TGTGCCTGCCTCCCCGACAGGGAGATTTATGGCTACACCTTC
TRBJ2-1,TRBV7-9,TRBD2,.,CASSLAAGAWYNEQFF,TGTGCCAGCAGCTTAGCGGCGGGAGCTTGGTACAATGAGCAGTTCTTC
TRBJ1-2,TRBV5-1,.,.,CASSTGGNGYGYTF,TGCGCCAGCAGCACCGGTGGTAACGGCTATGGCTACACCTTC
TRBJ2-1,TRBV27,.,.,CASSLSNSYHNEQFF,TGTGCCAGCAGTTTAAGTAATAGTTACCACAATGAGCAGTTCTTC
TRBJ2-5,TRBV7-9,TRBD2,.,CASSLSGAYQETQYF,TGTGCCAGCAGTCTTAGCGGGGCGTACCAAGAGACCCAGTACTTC
TRBJ2-1,TRBV2,TRBD2,.,CASTSGPYNEQFF,TGTGCCAGTACTAGCGGACCCTACAATGAGCAGTTCTTC
TRBJ1-1,TRBV30,.,.,CAWSVWEGRWNTEAFF,TGTGCCTGGAGTGTATGGGAGGGGAGATGGAACACTGAAGCTTTCTTT
TRBJ2-1,TRBV29-1,.,.,CSEGGGNEQFF,TGCAGCGAAGGTGGAGGCAATGAGCAGTTCTTC
TRBJ1-5,TRBV5-8,.,.,CASSFRQTYSNQPQHF,TGTGCCAGCAGCTTTCGACAGACGTATAGCAATCAGCCCCAGCATTTT
TRBJ2-3,TRBV7-9,TRBD2,.,CASSPPVAGRSTDTQYF,TGTGCCAGCAGTCCACCGGTAGCGGGAAGAAGCACAGATACGCAGTATTTT
TRBJ2-7,TRBV2,TRBD2,.,CASSYTSGAIYEQYF,TGTGCCAGCAGTTATACTAGCGGAGCTATCTACGAGCAGTACTTC
TRBJ2-7,TRBV4-3,.,.,CASSQDRDYEQYF,TGCGCCAGCAGCCAAGACCGGGACTACGAGCAGTACTTC
TRBJ2-7,TRBV10-3,.,.,CAISESGSNEQYF,TGTGCCATCAGTGAGTCGGGTAGCAACGAGCAGTACTTC
TRBJ1-2,TRBV29-1,.,.,CSVDFTGFYGYTF,TGCAGCGTTGACTTTACAGGATTCTATGGCTACACCTTC
TRBJ2-2,TRBV5-1,TRBD2,.,CASSLGGLAELAPTGELFF,TGCGCCAGCAGCCTGGGGGGACTAGCGGAGCTTGCCCCCACCGGGGAGCTGTTTTTT
TRBJ1-5,TRBV28,.,.,CASSFPSNLEPQHF,TGTGCCAGCAGTTTCCCCAGTAATTTGGAGCCCCAGCATTTT
TRBJ1-4,TRBV4-2,.,few,CASSRGATNEKLFF,TGTGCCAGCAGCCGGGGAGCAACTAATGAAAAACTGTTTTTT
TRBJ2-7,TRBV7-8,TRBD2,.,CASSLGLSSGTHEQYF,TGTGCCAGCAGCTTAGGTTTATCTAGCGGGACCCACGAGCAGTACTTC
TRBJ2-5,TRBV15,.,.,CATSRDWGVETQYF,TGTGCCACCAGCAGAGATTGGGGGGTAGAGACCCAGTACTTC
TRBJ1-2,TRBV28,.,.,CASSLTAQHGYTF,TGTGCCAGCAGTTTGACAGCCCAGCATGGCTACACCTTC
TRBJ2-2,TRBV7-9,.,.,CASSSRTANTGELFF,TGTGCCAGCAGCTCGAGGACTGCTAACACCGGGGAGCTGTTTTTT
TRBJ2-5,TRBV11-3,.,.,CASSLIQGGETQYF,TGTGCCAGCAGCTTGATCCAGGGAGGAGAGACCCAGTACTTC